The rows below give T cell receptor beta chains drawn from one sample of a study of blood T cell repertoires in COVID-19. Profiled with immunoSEQ multiplex PCR; TCRdb holds only in-frame clones, not every one. The sample yields some 96,000 clones, about 86% seen once. The sample comprised peripheral blood. The receptors here all came from a man aged 80 or over with acute or convalescent COVID-19. CDR3s include the opening cysteine and the closing phenylalanine or tryptophan. Each record gives: CDR3 protein, CDR3 DNA, J gene, D gene, V gene. D genes are given only for firm matches.

CASSQAPLAFYEQYF,TGTGCCAGCAGCCAAGCCCCACTAGCCTTCTACGAGCAGTACTTC,TRBJ2-7,.,TRBV3-1/TRBV3-2
CASSFGQGVQDTQYF,TGTGCCAGCAGCTTTGGACAGGGGGTTCAAGATACGCAGTATTTT,TRBJ2-3,TRBD1,TRBV7-2
CASSPRVSGNTIYF,TGTGCCAGCAGCCCACGGGTATCTGGAAACACCATATATTTT,TRBJ1-3,.,TRBV5-6
CASSWGTKLNEQFF,TGCGCCAGCAGCTGGGGGACTAAGCTGAATGAGCAGTTCTTC,TRBJ2-1,TRBD2,TRBV5-1
CASSDRGGSYNEQFF,TGTGCCAGCAGCGACAGGGGGGGTTCCTACAATGAGCAGTTCTTC,TRBJ2-1,TRBD1,TRBV6-5
CASSQRLAGTNEQFF,TGCGCCAGCAGCCAACGACTAGCTGGGACGAATGAGCAGTTCTTC,TRBJ2-1,TRBD2,TRBV4-3
CSVKLAGGSRGETQYF,TGCAGCGTCAAACTAGCGGGAGGGTCCAGGGGCGAGACCCAGTACTTC,TRBJ2-5,TRBD2,TRBV29-1
CASSSPGQGRDETQYF,TGTGCCAGCAGCTCCCCGGGACAGGGAAGAGATGAGACCCAGTACTTC,TRBJ2-5,TRBD1,TRBV5-6
CASSPGEGYNEQFF,TGTGCCAGCAGCCCAGGGGAGGGGTACAATGAGCAGTTCTTC,TRBJ2-1,.,TRBV2
CASSVGPERVYAGELFF,TGTGCCAGCAGCGTCGGACCAGAGAGGGTATATGCCGGGGAGCTGTTTTTT,TRBJ2-2,.,TRBV7-2
CASSSGLAGKDTQYF,TGTGCCAGCAGCTCGGGACTAGCGGGAAAAGATACGCAGTATTTT,TRBJ2-3,TRBD2,TRBV13
CASSLRLTGLNEQFF,TGTGCCAGCAGCCTACGCCTGACCGGGTTAAATGAGCAGTTCTTC,TRBJ2-1,.,TRBV5-4